This entry lists 14 T cell receptor beta chains sequenced from one sample in a study of blood T cell repertoires in COVID-19 (dated by TCRdb to 2019 to 2021). Libraries were prepared through the immunoSEQ multiplex PCR assay. This is the immuneACCESS table as TCRdb keeps it, with only in-frame sequences that have V and J called. A part of the clones is gone; compared with another copy, unresolved V genes explain less than half, and the rest is unexplained. In this sample the table shows 200,000 to 250,000 clones, roughly four fifths of which occur a single time. 4.8% of the sample belongs to the ten largest clones. Sequencing input: PBMCs or T cells enriched from blood (not recorded which). The source of these receptors is a woman aged 45-60 years who had been exposed to COVID-19.

In nucleotides, the CDR3 is TGTGCCAGTAGTTCTCAGGGGGTGGACTATGGCTACACCTTC. Encoded protein: CASSSQGVDYGYTF. The rearrangement joins TRBV19 to TRBJ1-2; TRBD1 matches at 7 bases. The germline CDR1 and CDR2 sequences are LNHDA and SQIVND (reference sequence). The trim removed 5 bases at V and 3 bases at J, leaving 6 bases unmatched. CDR3 length: 14 amino acids. The entire variable domain, with the rest obtained from reference TRBV19 and TRBJ1-2, is as follows: DGGITQSPKYLFRKEGQNVTLSCEQNLNHDAMYWYRQDPGQGLRLIYYSQIVNDFQKGDIAEGYSVSREKKESFPLTVTSAQKNPTAFYLCASSSQGVDYGYTFGSGTRLTVV.

The gene calls are TRBV7-2 and TRBJ2-2; 7 bases fit TRBD1. This CDR3 contains 17 residues. CDR1 is SGHTA and CDR2 is FQGNSA in the germline V gene. Trimming removed 5 bases from V and 3 bases from J; junction bases left unmatched: 12. This CDR3 is CASSPGQMGVDTGELFF. The CDR3 coding sequence is TGTGCCAGCAGCCCGGGACAGATGGGGGTGGACACCGGGGAGCTGTTTTTT.

This clone has a handful of counts. The gene calls are TRBV5-3 and TRBJ1-4, with 8 bases aligning to TRBD1. TRBV5-3 is identified as an open reading frame with a role that is uncertain. This CDR3 spans 14 amino acids. The V gene end was trimmed by 5 bases and the J gene end by 7 bases; junction bases not matched to a gene: 7. The CDR3 DNA sequence: TGTGCCAGAAGATTCCAGGGGGCGCGTGAAAAACTGTTTTTT. This codes for CARRFQGAREKLFF.

The CDR3 sequence: CASSLATGTGFGYGYTF. In nucleotides, the CDR3 is TGCGCCAGCAGCTTGGCGACAGGGACAGGGTTCGGCTATGGCTACACCTTC. This chain connects TRBV5-1 to TRBJ1-2; 9 bases are shared with TRBD1. V lost 0 bases and J lost 4; bases outside the gene matches: 10. CDR1 SGHRS and CDR2 YFSETQ come from the germline V gene. The CDR3 runs 17 residues.

The J gene is TRBJ2-6, the V gene TRBV27; no reliable D call. The CDR3 loop spans 13 amino acids. V lost 3 bases to trimming and J lost 4 bases, with 4 bases between them. In germline, CDR1 is MNHEY, CDR2 SMNVEV (reference sequence). This CDR3 reads CASSLRGANVLTF. The CDR3 nucleotides are TGTGCCAGCAGTTTGCGGGGGGCCAACGTCCTGACTTTC.

The gene calls are TRBV9 and TRBJ1-4; a weak D match, TRBD1 (6 bases). Germline loops: CDR1 SGDLS, CDR2 YYNGEE. The CDR3 has 15 amino acids. V lost 4 bases and J lost 5, with 15 bases in between. CDR3 DNA sequence: TGTGCCAGCAGCCCTACAGGGAGGGGGAATGAAAAACTGTTTTTT. This sequence encodes CASSPTGRGNEKLFF.

This chain's CDR3 is CASSRALTAAQETQYF. The CDR3 DNA follows: TGTGCCAGCAGCCGAGCCCTAACCGCGGCGCAAGAGACCCAGTACTTC. This chain connects TRBV4-2 to TRBJ2-5; D remains unclear. V was cut by 4 bases and J by 2 bases, with 17 bases left in between. This CDR3 contains 16 residues. Germline values: CDR1 LGHNA, CDR2 YNFKEQ.

This clone showed up just a few times. The chain joins TRBV5-1 to TRBJ1-4; 9 bases agree with TRBD1. The CDR3 spans 14 residues. Germline V lookup: CDR1 SGHRS, CDR2 YFSETQ. V trimming: 0 bases; J trimming: 8 bases; junction bases outside the gene matches: 2. The CDR3 DNA reads TGCGCCAGCAGCTTGGGACAGGGGGGCGAAAAACTGTTTTTT. Translation: CASSLGQGGEKLFF.

This chain joins TRBV3-1 (or the pseudogene TRBV3-2) and TRBJ1-3, with D perhaps TRBD1 (5 bases). The CDR3 loop spans 16 amino acids. Trimming shortened V by 4 bases and J by 1 base, and 14 bases separated the two germline ends. The V gene's germline CDR1 is LGHDT and CDR2 YNNKEL (reference sequence). The CDR3, as DNA: TGTGCCAGCAGCCTCGGACACGGCGGTTCTGGAAACACCATATATTTT. It translates to CASSLGHGGSGNTIYF.

In this sample, this clone turned up once. V and J are TRBV5-1 and TRBJ1-2, with a weak D call TRBD1 (6 bases). The CDR3 is 13 residues long. Looked up from germline, CDR1 is SGHRS and CDR2 is YFSETQ. Deletions cut 4 bases from V and 6 bases from J, with 13 bases between. CDR3 bases: TGCGCCAGCAGCCTACAGGGTGGCGATGGCTACACCTTC. Protein sequence: CASSLQGGDGYTF. The full variable domain, in which reference TRBV5-1 and TRBJ1-2 provide the parts outside the CDR3, is KAGVTQTPRYLIKTRGQQVTLSCSPISGHRSVSWYQQTPGQGLQFLFEYFSETQRNKGNFPGRFSGRQFSNSRSEMNVSTLELGDSALYLCASSLQGGDGYTFGSGTRLTVV.

This clone was recorded many times. The rearrangement uses TRBV9 and TRBJ1-2; D is perhaps TRBD1 (6 bases). Trimming removed 5 bases from V and 0 bases from J, with 14 bases in between. This CDR3 is 15 amino acids long. In germline, CDR1 is SGDLS, CDR2 YYNGEE. The CDR3 DNA reads TGTGCCAGCAGTCCCCAGGGGACACCTAACTATGGCTACACCTTC. Protein product: CASSPQGTPNYGYTF.

The chain recombines TRBV19 with TRBJ1-5; possible D gene TRBD1, 5 bases. The length of the CDR3 is 14 residues. Germline CDR1 and CDR2: LNHDA and SQIVND (reference sequence). The V gene lost 3 bases and the J gene lost 7 bases, with 13 bases spanning the gap. The CDR3 protein is CASSMGRAGQPQHF. Here the CDR3 DNA reads TGTGCCAGTAGTATGGGCAGGGCGGGACAGCCCCAGCATTTT.

The J gene is TRBJ2-6, the V gene TRBV19; 9 positions agree with TRBD1. Germline V lookup: CDR1 LNHDA, CDR2 SQIVND (reference sequence). Trimming took 10 bases from V and 1 from J; bases not matched to a gene: 8. The CDR3 loop spans 16 amino acids. CDR3 nucleotide sequence: TGTGCCACAAACAGGGGGCAATTTTCTGGGGCCAACGTCCTGACTTTC. Translating it yields CATNRGQFSGANVLTF.

The rearrangement uses TRBV10-3 and TRBJ2-1; 9 positions match TRBD2. The CDR3 runs to 15 residues. J lost 4 bases, V lost 3 bases, and 4 bases had no gene match. Looked up from germline, CDR1 is ENHRY and CDR2 is SYGVKD. The CDR3 bases are TGTGCCATCAGTGAAAGGCGGGGGGGATACAATGAGCAGTTCTTC. Its translation: CAISERRGGYNEQFF.